This TCR beta chain was sequenced for a study of blood T cell repertoires in COVID-19. Measured with immunoSEQ multiplex PCR; TCRdb has only the in-frame clones, and not every one. The sample has over 85,000 clones, over 65% seen once. V shed 3 bases and J shed 7 bases, with 16 bases lying between them. The germline gives CDR1 WNHNN, CDR2 SYGVQD (reference sequence). CDR3 size: 15 residues. The sequence came from a woman aged 80 or over with acute or convalescent COVID-19. Sequencing was done on a sample of peripheral blood. This chain connects TRBV10-1 to TRBJ2-4; D may be TRBD2 (5 bases). CDR3 coding DNA: TGCGCCAGCAGTGAAGGCGGGTCTATGGGGAACATTCAGTACTTC. Translated: CASSEGGSMGNIQYF.